One sample yielded the 21 T cell receptor beta chains listed below, sequenced in a study of blood T cell repertoires in COVID-19. Produced via immunoSEQ multiplex PCR; TCRdb's table is partial and in-frame only. In the table there are about 130,000 clones, 90% of which are singletons. Sequences were obtained from peripheral blood. The receptor set was obtained from a man in his sixties with COVID-19, enrolled during active disease.

The genes are TRBV19 and TRBJ2-1; 10 positions agree with TRBD1. The CDR3 has 16 amino acids. The V and J ends lost 9 bases and 4 bases, in that order; junction bases with no gene match: 12. Germline values: CDR1 LNHDA, CDR2 SQIVND (reference sequence). The CDR3 DNA sequence: TGTGCCAGCATTCCGGGGGGGACAGGGGATTACAATGAGCAGTTCTTC. This encodes CASIPGGTGDYNEQFF. Full variable domain (remainder filled in from reference TRBV19 and TRBJ2-1): DGGITQSPKYLFRKEGQNVTLSCEQNLNHDAMYWYRQDPGQGLRLIYYSQIVNDFQKGDIAEGYSVSREKKESFPLTVTSAQKNPTAFYLCASIPGGTGDYNEQFFGPGTRLTVL.

This chain uses TRBV10-3 with TRBJ1-5; 10 bases are shared with TRBD1. The CDR3 is 15 residues long. The germline V gene encodes CDR1 ENHRY and CDR2 SYGVKD. Trimming took 2 bases from V and 4 from J; bases not matched to a gene: 2. DNA of the CDR3: TGTGCCATCAGTGAGGGGGACAGGGGAAATCAGCCCCAGCATTTT. Protein product: CAISEGDRGNQPQHF.

This rearrangement joins TRBV10-1 to TRBJ2-1; TRBD2 might be the D (5 bases). The CDR3 runs to 13 residues. Trimming took 5 bases from V and 10 from J, leaving 15 bases between them. CDR1 WNHNN and CDR2 SYGVQD come from the germline V gene (reference sequence). The CDR3 here is CASSPMSEREQFF. The CDR3 nucleotides read TGCGCCAGCAGTCCCATGTCGGAGCGGGAGCAGTTCTTC.

This clone was seen a single time. The rearrangement uses TRBV4-1 and TRBJ2-5, with TRBD2 matching 14 bases. Germline CDR1 is MGHRA and CDR2 is YSYEKL. The CDR3 runs 15 residues. V lost 3 bases, J lost 3 bases, and 0 bases stayed unmatched. CDR3 region: CASSQGLAGEETQYF. The CDR3 coding sequence is TGCGCCAGCAGCCAGGGACTAGCGGGAGAAGAGACCCAGTACTTC.

The chain has TRBV15 and TRBJ2-1; 8 bases fit TRBD2. Germline V lookup: CDR1 LNHNV, CDR2 YYDKDF (reference sequence). V lost 0 bases to trimming and J lost 7 bases; unmatched junction nucleotides: 14. CDR3 length equals 18 residues. For the CDR3, the DNA is TGTGCCACCAGCAGAGATTTGGACGAGCGGGAGAGGGCGAATGAGCAGTTCTTC. It encodes CATSRDLDERERANEQFF.

J is TRBJ2-2 and V is TRBV6-5; no reliable D call. Deletions cut 2 bases from V and 0 bases from J, with 10 bases between. The CDR3 has 16 residues. CDR1 is MNHEY and CDR2 is SVGAGI in the germline V gene. The chain's CDR3 is CASSYRWPPNTGELFF. The CDR3 DNA follows: TGTGCCAGCAGTTACAGATGGCCCCCGAACACCGGGGAGCTGTTTTTT.

V gene TRBV11-2 combines with J gene TRBJ1-2; 7 nucleotides line up with TRBD1. The ends lost 1 base at V and 3 bases at J; junction bases unmatched: 2. CDR3 length equals 14 residues. Germline loops: CDR1 SGHAT, CDR2 FQNNGV. The CDR3 sequence is CASSLATGDYGYTF. The CDR3 DNA follows: TGTGCCAGCAGCTTAGCAACAGGGGACTATGGCTACACCTTC.

The chain has TRBV5-1 and TRBJ2-3, with 9 nucleotides matching TRBD1. The CDR3 spans 16 residues. Germline V gene lookup returns CDR1 SGHRS and CDR2 YFSETQ. V shed 1 base, J shed 3 bases, and the junction held 6 bases outside the gene matches. The CDR3 loop reads CASSLLAGQGTDTQYF. The CDR3 DNA is TGCGCCAGCAGCTTGCTAGCCGGACAGGGGACAGATACGCAGTATTTT.

The chain uses TRBV6-2 or TRBV6-3 and TRBJ2-3; 9 positions agree with TRBD1. Germline V CDR1 and CDR2: MNHEY, SVGEGT. With V trimmed by 5 bases and J by 7 bases, 10 bases remained unmatched. This CDR3 has 15 amino acids. CDR3 DNA sequence: TGTGCCAGCAGTCACCGGGACAGGGCACTTCATACGCAGTATTTT. Its translation is CASSHRDRALHTQYF.

The rearrangement links TRBV12-5 to TRBJ2-7, with D tentatively TRBD2 (6 bases). Deletions cut 5 bases from V and 3 bases from J, with 8 bases between. CDR3 length equals 12 residues. Germline V gene data show CDR1 as LGHNT and CDR2 as FRNRAP. The CDR3 reads CASGPGGYEQYF. CDR3 nucleotide sequence: TGTGCTAGTGGTCCCGGGGGCTACGAGCAGTACTTC.

The gene calls are TRBV4-1 and TRBJ1-2; no firm D call. The CDR3 is 15 residues long. V gave up 0 bases and J gave up 5 bases, with 13 bases separating them. Per the germline V gene, CDR1 is MGHRA and CDR2 is YSYEKL. Written as DNA, the CDR3 is TGCGCCAGCAGCCAAGATGCGGGTTCGCTGTATGGCTACACCTTC. Encoded protein: CASSQDAGSLYGYTF.

The chain links TRBV15 to TRBJ2-2, with TRBD2 matching 9 bases. Germline V gene data show CDR1 as LNHNV and CDR2 as YYDKDF (reference sequence). V was pared by 5 bases and J by 6 bases, with 13 bases of the junction left unmatched. The CDR3 is 17 residues long. The CDR3 here is CATSRASGTYGAGELFF. CDR3 bases: TGTGCCACCAGCCGGGCTAGCGGGACCTACGGAGCCGGGGAGCTGTTTTTT.

This chain joins TRBV23-1 and TRBJ1-2, with D maybe TRBD1 (6 bases). TRBV23-1 carries the ORF label, with uncertain function. The CDR3 loop spans 19 amino acids. The ends were cut back, 2 bases at V and 0 bases at J, with 22 bases in the middle. CDR3 sequence: CASSQTPGGSWGANYGYTF. In nucleotides, the CDR3 is TGCGCCAGCAGTCAAACCCCGGGGGGCTCCTGGGGAGCTAACTATGGCTACACCTTC.

The J gene is TRBJ2-1, the V gene TRBV11-2; 13 nucleotides align to TRBD2. The CDR3 has 17 amino acids. Germline CDR1 is SGHAT and CDR2 is FQNNGV. The trim removed 4 bases at V and 7 bases at J, leaving 10 bases unmatched. CDR3 sequence: CASSSNSGTSGKNEQFF. The CDR3 nucleotides read TGTGCCAGCAGCTCTAACTCCGGGACTAGCGGGAAAAATGAGCAGTTCTTC.

The rearrangement links TRBV5-1 to TRBJ2-3; D gene unclear. The germline CDR1 and CDR2 sequences are SGHRS and YFSETQ. The CDR3 extends over 13 amino acids. The ends were cut back, 1 base at V and 0 bases at J, with 3 bases in the middle. The DNA for the CDR3 is TGCGCCAGCAGCTTGACTAGCACAGATACGCAGTATTTT. Translated, it gives CASSLTSTDTQYF.

CDR3: CASSKGGEGPTEAFF. The DNA of the CDR3 is TGTGCCAGCAGCAAGGGAGGGGAGGGGCCCACTGAAGCTTTCTTT. The V gene is TRBV21-1, the J gene TRBJ1-1. TRBV21-1 represents a pseudogene. This CDR3 is built from 15 residues.

The chain employs TRBV7-3 and TRBJ2-7; D is possibly TRBD2 (6 bases). The CDR3 spans 13 residues. CDR1 and CDR2 from the germline V gene are SGHTA and FQGTGA. V was clipped by 5 bases and J by 7 bases, with 15 bases between them. The CDR3 coding sequence is TGTGCCAGCAGCGTCCTAGCGTCTGGGGAGCAGTACTTC. This translates into CASSVLASGEQYF.

V and J are TRBV15 and TRBJ1-3, with D unclear. The germline V and J ends were trimmed by 5 bases and 3 bases, with 8 bases remaining between them. The germline gives CDR1 LNHNV, CDR2 YYDKDF (reference sequence). The CDR3 has 13 amino acids. CDR3 amino acids: CATSPEVGNTIYF. The CDR3 DNA reads TGTGCCACCAGCCCAGAAGTTGGAAACACCATATATTTT.

The count of this clone is one. The chain combines TRBV10-3 with TRBJ1-6, with a tentative D call TRBD1 (5 bases). Germline CDR1 and CDR2: ENHRY and SYGVKD. V was shortened by 6 bases and J by 8 bases, with 11 bases between the two germline ends. The CDR3 covers 13 residues. This CDR3 reads CAISPRDYSPLHF. CDR3 in DNA: TGTGCCATCAGCCCCAGGGATTATTCACCCCTCCACTTT.

Here the CDR3 DNA reads TGTGCCAGCAGTGGGGGCTATGAGCAGTTCTTC. Its translation is CASSGGYEQFF. The J gene is TRBJ2-1, the V gene TRBV25-1; a weak D match, TRBD1 (5 bases). The CDR3 contains 11 residues. Trimming stripped 4 bases from V and 8 bases from J, with 6 bases between. In germline, CDR1 is MGHDK, CDR2 SYGVNS. The variable domain in full, completed from reference TRBV25-1 and TRBJ2-1, reads EADIYQTPRYLVIGTGKKITLECSQTMGHDKMYWYQQDPGMELHLIHYSYGVNSTEKGDLSSESTVSRIRTEHFPLTLESARPSHTSQYLCASSGGYEQFFGPGTRLTVL.

The gene calls are TRBV30 and TRBJ1-5; D is unclear. This CDR3 has 16 amino acids. Germline CDR1 and CDR2: GTSNPN and SVGIG (reference sequence). With 3 bases removed from V and 0 bases from J, the gap between germline ends came to 15 bases. CDR3 sequence (DNA): TGTGCCTGGAGGGTCGCAGGAGGGTATAGCAATCAGCCCCAGCATTTT. Protein product: CAWRVAGGYSNQPQHF.